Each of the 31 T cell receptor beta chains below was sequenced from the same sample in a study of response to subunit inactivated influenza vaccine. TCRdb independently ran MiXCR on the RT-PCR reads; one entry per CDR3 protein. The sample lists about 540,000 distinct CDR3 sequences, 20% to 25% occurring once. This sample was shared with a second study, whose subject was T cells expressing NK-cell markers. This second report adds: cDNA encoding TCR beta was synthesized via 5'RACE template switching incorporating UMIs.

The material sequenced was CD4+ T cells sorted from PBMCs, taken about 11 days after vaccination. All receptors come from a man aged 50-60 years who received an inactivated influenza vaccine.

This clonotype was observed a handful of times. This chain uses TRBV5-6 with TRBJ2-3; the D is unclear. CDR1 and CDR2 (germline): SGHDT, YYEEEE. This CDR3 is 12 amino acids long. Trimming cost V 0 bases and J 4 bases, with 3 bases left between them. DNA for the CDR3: TGTGCCAGCAGCTTGGATGCAGATACGCAGTATTTT. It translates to CASSLDADTQYF. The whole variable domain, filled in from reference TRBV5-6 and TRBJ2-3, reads DAGVTQSPTHLIKTRGQQVTLRCSPKSGHDTVSWYQQALGQGPQFIFQYYEEEERQRGNFPDRFSGHQFPNYSSELNVNALLLGDSALYLCASSLDADTQYFGPGTRLTVL.

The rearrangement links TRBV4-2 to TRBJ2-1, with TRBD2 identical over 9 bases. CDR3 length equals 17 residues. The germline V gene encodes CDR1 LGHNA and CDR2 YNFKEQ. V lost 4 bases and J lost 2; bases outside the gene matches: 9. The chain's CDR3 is CASSPSRTSATYNEQFF. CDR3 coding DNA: TGTGCCAGCAGCCCATCCCGGACTAGCGCCACCTACAATGAGCAGTTCTTC.

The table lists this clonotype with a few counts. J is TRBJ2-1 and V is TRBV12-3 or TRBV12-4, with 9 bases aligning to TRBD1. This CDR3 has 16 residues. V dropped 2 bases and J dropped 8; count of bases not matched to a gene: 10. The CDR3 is CASSLPLGQGSDEQFF. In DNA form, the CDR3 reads TGTGCCAGCAGTTTACCCTTGGGACAGGGTTCAGATGAGCAGTTCTTC.

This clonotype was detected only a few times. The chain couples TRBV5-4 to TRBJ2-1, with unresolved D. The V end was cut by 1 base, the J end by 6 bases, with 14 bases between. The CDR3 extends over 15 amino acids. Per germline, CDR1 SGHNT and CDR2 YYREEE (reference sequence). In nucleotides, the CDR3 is TGTGCCAGCAGCTTGATGGGTAGAAGAGGCAATGAGCAGTTCTTC. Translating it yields CASSLMGRRGNEQFF.

CDR3 in amino acids: CAITPDGYEQYF. The CDR3 bases are TGTGCCATCACCCCCGACGGCTACGAGCAGTACTTC. V gene TRBV10-3 combines with J gene TRBJ2-7; D is ambiguous. The CDR3 is made up of 12 amino acids. Trimming took off 7 bases at V and 3 bases at J, with 10 bases between the two ends. The V gene's germline CDR1 is ENHRY and CDR2 SYGVKD.

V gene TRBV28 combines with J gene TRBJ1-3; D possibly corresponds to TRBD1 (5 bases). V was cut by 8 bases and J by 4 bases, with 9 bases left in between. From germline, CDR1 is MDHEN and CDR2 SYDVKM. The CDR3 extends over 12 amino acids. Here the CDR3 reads CASFRGGNTIYF. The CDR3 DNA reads TGTGCCAGCTTTCGGGGGGGAAACACCATATATTTT.

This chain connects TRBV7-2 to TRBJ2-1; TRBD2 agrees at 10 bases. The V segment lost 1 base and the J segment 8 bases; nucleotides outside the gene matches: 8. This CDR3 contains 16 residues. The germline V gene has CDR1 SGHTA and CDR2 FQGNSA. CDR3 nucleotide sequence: TGTGCCAGCAGCTTAGGGTTAGCGGGGGGCCATCATGAGCAGTTCTTC. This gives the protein CASSLGLAGGHHEQFF.

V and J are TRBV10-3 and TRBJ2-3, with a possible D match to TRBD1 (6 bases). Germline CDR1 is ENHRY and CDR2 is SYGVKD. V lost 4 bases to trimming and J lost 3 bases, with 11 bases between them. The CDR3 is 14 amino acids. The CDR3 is CAISVGTQTDTQYF. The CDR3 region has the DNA TGTGCCATCAGTGTCGGGACACAGACAGATACGCAGTATTTT.

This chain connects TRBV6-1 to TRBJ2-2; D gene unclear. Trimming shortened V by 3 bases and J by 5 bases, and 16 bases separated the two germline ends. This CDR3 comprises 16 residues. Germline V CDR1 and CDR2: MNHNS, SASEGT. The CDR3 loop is CASSEAVTARTGELFF. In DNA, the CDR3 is TGTGCCAGCAGTGAGGCCGTCACGGCGAGGACCGGGGAGCTGTTTTTT.

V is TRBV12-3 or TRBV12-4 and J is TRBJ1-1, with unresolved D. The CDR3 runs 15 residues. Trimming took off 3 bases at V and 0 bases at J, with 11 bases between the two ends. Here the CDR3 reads CASSLGKMMNTEAFF. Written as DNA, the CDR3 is TGTGCCAGCAGTTTGGGTAAGATGATGAACACTGAAGCTTTCTTT.

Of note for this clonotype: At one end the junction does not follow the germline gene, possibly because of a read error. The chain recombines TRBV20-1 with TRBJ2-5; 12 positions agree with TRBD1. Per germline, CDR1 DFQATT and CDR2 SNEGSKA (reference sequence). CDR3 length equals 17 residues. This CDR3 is CCARGARDRGLQETQYF. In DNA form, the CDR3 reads TGCTGTGCTAGGGGAGCCCGGGACAGGGGGCTACAAGAGACCCAGTACTTC.

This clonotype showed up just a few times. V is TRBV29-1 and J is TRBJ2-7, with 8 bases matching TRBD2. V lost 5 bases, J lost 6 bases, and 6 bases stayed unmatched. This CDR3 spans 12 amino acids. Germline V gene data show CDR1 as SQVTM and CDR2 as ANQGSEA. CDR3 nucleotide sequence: TGCAGCGTTAAGGGACTAGAGGTCGAGCAGTACTTC. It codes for CSVKGLEVEQYF.

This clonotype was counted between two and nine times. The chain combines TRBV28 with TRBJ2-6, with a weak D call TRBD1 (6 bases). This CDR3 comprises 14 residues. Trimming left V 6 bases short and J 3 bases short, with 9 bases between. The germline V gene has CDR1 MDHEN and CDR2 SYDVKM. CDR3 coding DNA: TGTGCCAGCAGGACAGGTGGTGGGGCCAACGTCCTGACTTTC. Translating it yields CASRTGGGANVLTF. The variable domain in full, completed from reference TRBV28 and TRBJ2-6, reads DVKVTQSSRYLVKRTGEKVFLECVQDMDHENMFWYRQDPGLGLRLIYFSYDVKMKEKGDIPEGYSVSREKKERFSLILESASTNQTSMYLCASRTGGGANVLTFGAGSRLTVL.

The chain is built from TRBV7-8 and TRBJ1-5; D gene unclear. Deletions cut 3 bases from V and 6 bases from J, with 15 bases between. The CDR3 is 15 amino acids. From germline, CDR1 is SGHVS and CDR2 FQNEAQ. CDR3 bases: TGTGCCAGCAGCTTTGGCGACCTAGGACGTCAGCCCCAGCATTTT. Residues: CASSFGDLGRQPQHF. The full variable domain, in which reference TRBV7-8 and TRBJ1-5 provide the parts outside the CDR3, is GAGVSQSPRYKVAKRGQDVALRCDPISGHVSLFWYQQALGQGPEFLTYFQNEAQLDKSGLPSDRFFAERPEGSVSTLKIQRTQQEDSAVYLCASSFGDLGRQPQHFGDGTRLSIL.

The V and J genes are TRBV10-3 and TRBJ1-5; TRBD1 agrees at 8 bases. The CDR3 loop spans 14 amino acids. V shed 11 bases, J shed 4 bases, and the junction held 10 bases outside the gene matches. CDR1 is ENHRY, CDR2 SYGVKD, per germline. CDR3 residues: CASWTGTWNQPQHF. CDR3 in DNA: TGTGCCTCTTGGACAGGGACTTGGAATCAGCCCCAGCATTTT.

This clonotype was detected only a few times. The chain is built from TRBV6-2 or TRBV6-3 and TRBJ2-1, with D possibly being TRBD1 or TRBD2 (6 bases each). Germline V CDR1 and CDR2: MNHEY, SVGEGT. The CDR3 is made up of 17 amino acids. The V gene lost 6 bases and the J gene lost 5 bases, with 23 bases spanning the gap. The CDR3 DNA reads TGTGCCAGCAGCCCTCCCTGGGGGGCCGCAAAAGACAATGAGCAGTTCTTC. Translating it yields CASSPPWGAAKDNEQFF.

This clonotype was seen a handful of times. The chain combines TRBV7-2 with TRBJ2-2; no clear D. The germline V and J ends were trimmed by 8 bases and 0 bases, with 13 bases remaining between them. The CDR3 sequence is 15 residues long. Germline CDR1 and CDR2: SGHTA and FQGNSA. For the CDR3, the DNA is TGTGCCAGCGGCTATAGGCCGACGAACACCGGGGAGCTGTTTTTT. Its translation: CASGYRPTNTGELFF. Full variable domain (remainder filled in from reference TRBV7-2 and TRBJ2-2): GAGVSQSPSNKVTEKGKDVELRCDPISGHTALYWYRQSLGQGLEFLIYFQGNSAPDKSGLPSDRFSAERTGGSVSTLTIQRTQQEDSAVYLCASGYRPTNTGELFFGEGSRLTVL.

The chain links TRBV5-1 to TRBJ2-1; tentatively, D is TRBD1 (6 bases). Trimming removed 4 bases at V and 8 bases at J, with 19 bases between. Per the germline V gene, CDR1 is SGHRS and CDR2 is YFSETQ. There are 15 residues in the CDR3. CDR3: CASSLQGPPGDEQFF. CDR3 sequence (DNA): TGCGCCAGCAGCCTCCAGGGTCCCCCAGGGGATGAGCAGTTCTTC.

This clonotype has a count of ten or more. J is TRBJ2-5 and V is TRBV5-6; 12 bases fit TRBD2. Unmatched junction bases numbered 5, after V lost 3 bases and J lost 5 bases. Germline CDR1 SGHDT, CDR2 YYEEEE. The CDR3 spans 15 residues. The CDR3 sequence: CASSYLGLAGETQYF. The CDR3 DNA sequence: TGTGCCAGCAGCTACCTGGGACTAGCGGGTGAGACCCAGTACTTC.

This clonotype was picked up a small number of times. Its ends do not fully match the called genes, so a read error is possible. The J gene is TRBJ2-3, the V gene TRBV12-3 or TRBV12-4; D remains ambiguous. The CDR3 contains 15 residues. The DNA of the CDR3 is TGTGCCAGCAGAGTAGGTCGAGGTAGCAGAGATACGCAGTATTTT. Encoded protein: CASRVGRGSRDTQYF.

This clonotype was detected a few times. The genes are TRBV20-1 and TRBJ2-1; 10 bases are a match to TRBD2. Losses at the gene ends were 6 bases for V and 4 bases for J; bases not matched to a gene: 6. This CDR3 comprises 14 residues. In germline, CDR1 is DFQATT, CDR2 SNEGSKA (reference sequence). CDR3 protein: CSALSGGPYNEQFF. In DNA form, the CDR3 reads TGCAGTGCCCTTAGCGGGGGGCCTTACAATGAGCAGTTCTTC.

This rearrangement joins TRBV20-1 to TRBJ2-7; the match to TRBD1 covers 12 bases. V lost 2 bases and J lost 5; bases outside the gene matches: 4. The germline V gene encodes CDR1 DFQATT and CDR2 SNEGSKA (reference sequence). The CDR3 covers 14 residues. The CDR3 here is CSARWDRGLNEQYF. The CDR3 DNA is TGCAGTGCTAGATGGGACAGGGGGCTTAACGAGCAGTACTTC.

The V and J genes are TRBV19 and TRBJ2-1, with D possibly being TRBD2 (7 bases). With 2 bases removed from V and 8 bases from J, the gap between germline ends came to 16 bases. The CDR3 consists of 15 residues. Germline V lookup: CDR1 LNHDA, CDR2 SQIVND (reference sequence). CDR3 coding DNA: TGTGCCAGTAGTATAATCCGAGGGGGAGGGGATGAGCAGTTCTTC. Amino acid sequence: CASSIIRGGGDEQFF.

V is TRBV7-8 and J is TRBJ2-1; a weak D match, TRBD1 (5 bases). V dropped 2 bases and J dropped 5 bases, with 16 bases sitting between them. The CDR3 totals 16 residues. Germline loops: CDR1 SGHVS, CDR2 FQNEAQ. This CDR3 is CASSLQRVAGHNEQFF. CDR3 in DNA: TGTGCCAGCAGCTTACAACGTGTGGCAGGGCACAATGAGCAGTTCTTC.

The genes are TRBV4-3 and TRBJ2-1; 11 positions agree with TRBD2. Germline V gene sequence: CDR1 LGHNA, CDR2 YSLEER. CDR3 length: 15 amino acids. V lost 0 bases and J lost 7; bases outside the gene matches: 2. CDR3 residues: CASSQEASGGNEQFF. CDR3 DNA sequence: TGCGCCAGCAGCCAAGAGGCTAGCGGGGGGAATGAGCAGTTCTTC.

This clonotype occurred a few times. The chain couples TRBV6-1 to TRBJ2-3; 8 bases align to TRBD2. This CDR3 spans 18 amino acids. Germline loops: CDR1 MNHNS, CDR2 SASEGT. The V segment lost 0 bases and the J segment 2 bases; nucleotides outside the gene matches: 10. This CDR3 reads CASSEALRLAGLTDTQYF. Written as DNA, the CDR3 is TGTGCCAGCAGTGAAGCGTTAAGGCTAGCGGGCCTCACAGATACGCAGTATTTT.

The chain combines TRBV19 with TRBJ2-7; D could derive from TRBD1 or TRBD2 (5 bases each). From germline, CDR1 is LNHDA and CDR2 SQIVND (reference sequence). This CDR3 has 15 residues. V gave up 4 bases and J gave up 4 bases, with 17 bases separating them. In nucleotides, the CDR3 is TGTGCCAGTAGTAGGAGATACGAGGGGTGGTACGAGCAGTACTTC. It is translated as CASSRRYEGWYEQYF. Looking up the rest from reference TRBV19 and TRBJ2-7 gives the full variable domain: DGGITQSPKYLFRKEGQNVTLSCEQNLNHDAMYWYRQDPGQGLRLIYYSQIVNDFQKGDIAEGYSVSREKKESFPLTVTSAQKNPTAFYLCASSRRYEGWYEQYFGPGTRLTVT.

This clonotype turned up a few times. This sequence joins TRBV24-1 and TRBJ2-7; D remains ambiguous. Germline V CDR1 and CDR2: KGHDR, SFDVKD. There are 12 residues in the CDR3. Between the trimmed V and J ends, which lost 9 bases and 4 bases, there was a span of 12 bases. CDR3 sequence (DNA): TGTGCCACCCGTAGGACCTTTTACGAGCAGTACTTC. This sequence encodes CATRRTFYEQYF.

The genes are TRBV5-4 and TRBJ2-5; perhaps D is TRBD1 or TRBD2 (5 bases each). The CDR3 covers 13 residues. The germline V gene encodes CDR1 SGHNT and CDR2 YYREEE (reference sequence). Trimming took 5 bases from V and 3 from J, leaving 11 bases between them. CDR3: CASRPGTEETQYF. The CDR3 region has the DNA TGTGCCAGCAGACCCGGGACCGAAGAGACCCAGTACTTC.

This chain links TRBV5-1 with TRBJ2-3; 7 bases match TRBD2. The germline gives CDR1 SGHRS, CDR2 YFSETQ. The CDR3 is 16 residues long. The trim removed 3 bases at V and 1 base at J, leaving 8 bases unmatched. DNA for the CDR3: TGCGCCAGCAGCTGGGGGAGGGGCCGGGGCACAGATACGCAGTATTTT. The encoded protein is CASSWGRGRGTDTQYF.

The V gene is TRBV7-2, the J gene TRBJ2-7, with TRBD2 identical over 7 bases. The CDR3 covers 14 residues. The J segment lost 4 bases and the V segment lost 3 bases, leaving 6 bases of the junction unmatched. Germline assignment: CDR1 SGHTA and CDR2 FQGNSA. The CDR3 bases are TGTGCCAGCAGCTTCGCGCGCGGGAGATACGAGCAGTACTTC. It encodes CASSFARGRYEQYF.